The 26 T cell receptor beta chains listed next were all sequenced from one sample in a study of CD8+CD57+ T cells in acquired aplastic anemia. TCR beta VDJ combinations and CDR3 sequences were profiled from genomic DNA. MiXCR, run by TCRdb on the reads, gives a single entry per CDR3 protein. The repertoire holds approximately 190,000 distinct CDR3 sequences, with approximately 48% as singletons. Previously, flow cytometry had revealed CD8+CD57+ cell expansion in the patients chosen for sequencing. The sequenced sample was sorted CD4+, CD8+, or CD8+CD57+ T cells (not recorded which) from PBMCs. The receptors derive from a human donor with aplastic anemia.

The rearrangement uses TRBV25-1 and TRBJ2-1; perhaps TRBD2 as D (6 bases). Germline lookup yields CDR1 MGHDK and CDR2 SYGVNS. The CDR3 is made up of 15 amino acids. V was trimmed by 1 base and J by 5 bases, leaving 12 bases between them. The CDR3 DNA is TGTGCCAGCAGTGAATCTCTGGGACTTCACAATGAGCAGTTCTTC. As protein: CASSESLGLHNEQFF.

Many counts were recorded for this clonotype. V and J are TRBV7-2 and TRBJ1-2, with TRBD1 identical over 9 bases. Looked up from germline, CDR1 is SGHTA and CDR2 is FQGNSA. The junction had 6 bases not matched to a gene; V was cut back by 3 bases and J by 4 bases. The CDR3 has 15 amino acids. CDR3 nucleotide sequence: TGTGCCAGCAGCTTGGACAGGGGTTCAGGCTATGGCTACACCTTC. Its translation is CASSLDRGSGYGYTF.

The chain combines TRBV9 with TRBJ1-3; perhaps TRBD1 as D (5 bases). This CDR3 spans 14 amino acids. Germline V lookup: CDR1 SGDLS, CDR2 YYNGEE. The V and J ends lost 0 bases and 2 bases respectively, with 6 bases between them. The CDR3 bases are TGTGCCAGCAGCGTAGAACAGGCTGGAAACACCATATATTTT. It yields the protein CASSVEQAGNTIYF.

The chain uses TRBV25-1 and TRBJ2-7; the D call may be TRBD1 or TRBD2 (6 bases each). This CDR3 comprises 13 residues. CDR1 and CDR2 from the germline V gene are MGHDK and SYGVNS. This CDR3 is CAGRRGAVDEQYF. The CDR3 nucleotides are TGTGCTGGAAGGAGGGGGGCAGTGGACGAGCAGTACTTC.

This clonotype turned up a few times. V is TRBV24-1 and J is TRBJ2-5; the D is unclear. V lost 6 bases and J 5 bases, leaving 21 bases between the germline ends. The CDR3 runs to 16 residues. Germline CDR1 reads KGHDR; CDR2 reads SFDVKD. Here the CDR3 reads CATSPFAAPGVETQYF. The CDR3 DNA reads as TGTGCCACCAGTCCATTTGCAGCCCCAGGTGTGGAGACCCAGTACTTC.

This chain joins TRBV5-4 and TRBJ2-1, with D perhaps matching TRBD1 (6 bases). Germline assignment: CDR1 SGHNT and CDR2 YYREEE (reference sequence). The CDR3 spans 13 residues. V was shortened by 5 bases and J by 9 bases, with 15 bases between the two germline ends. CDR3 protein: CASSPGVSTEQFF. The CDR3 DNA reads TGTGCCAGCAGTCCAGGGGTAAGCACTGAGCAGTTCTTC.

This chain links TRBV9 with TRBJ2-5; 7 nucleotides match TRBD2. This CDR3 contains 15 residues. The junction had 7 bases not matched to a gene; V was cut back by 0 bases and J by 5 bases. Germline CDR1 reads SGDLS; CDR2 reads YYNGEE. This CDR3 reads CASSVALGGWETQYF. The CDR3 bases are TGTGCCAGCAGCGTAGCGTTGGGGGGGTGGGAGACCCAGTACTTC. The whole variable domain, remainder taken from reference TRBV9 and TRBJ2-5, is DSGVTQTPKHLITATGQRVTLRCSPRSGDLSVYWYQQSLDQGLQFLIQYYNGEERAKGNILERFSAQQFPDLHSELNLSSLELGDSALYFCASSVALGGWETQYFGPGTRLLVL.

This clonotype has at least ten counts. This chain links TRBV9 with TRBJ2-7; D not resolved. The CDR3 spans 13 residues. V was shortened by 0 bases and J by 3 bases, with 7 bases between the two germline ends. Germline lookup yields CDR1 SGDLS and CDR2 YYNGEE. CDR3 in DNA: TGTGCCAGCAGCGTAGGTGCCAGCTACGAGCAGTACTTC. It yields the protein CASSVGASYEQYF. The whole variable domain, filled in from reference TRBV9 and TRBJ2-7, reads DSGVTQTPKHLITATGQRVTLRCSPRSGDLSVYWYQQSLDQGLQFLIQYYNGEERAKGNILERFSAQQFPDLHSELNLSSLELGDSALYFCASSVGASYEQYFGPGTRLTVT.

In this sample, this clonotype turned up a few times. The J gene is TRBJ2-7, the V gene TRBV25-1, with D hard to call. V was shortened by 5 bases and J by 5 bases, with 7 bases between the two germline ends. The germline V gene has CDR1 MGHDK and CDR2 SYGVNS. CDR3 length: 11 amino acids. As DNA, the CDR3 is TGTGCCAGCAGTTATGGTAACGAGCAGTACTTC. Amino acid sequence: CASSYGNEQYF.

In this sample, this clonotype turned up many times. This chain uses TRBV6-1 with TRBJ2-3, with TRBD2 identical over 12 bases. This CDR3 contains 17 residues. The germline CDR1 and CDR2 sequences are MNHNS and SASEGT. J gave up 2 bases and V 6 bases, and 9 bases lay outside the gene matches. The DNA of the CDR3 is TGTGCCAGCAGCTCCCTCAGACTAGCGGGAGTCACAGATACGCAGTATTTT. Its translation: CASSSLRLAGVTDTQYF.

This clonotype was recorded many times. The chain carries TRBV30 and TRBJ1-6, with D maybe TRBD1 (5 bases). Trimming took off 8 bases at V and 9 bases at J, with 14 bases between the two ends. Germline CDR1 and CDR2: GTSNPN and SVGIG (reference sequence). The CDR3 runs to 12 residues. The CDR3 DNA reads TGTGCCCAGTCAGGGATTGGTTCACCCCTCCACTTT. Residues: CAQSGIGSPLHF.

The table lists this clonotype with many counts. The chain joins TRBV20-1 to TRBJ2-1; 11 bases fit TRBD2. The V gene end was trimmed by 2 bases and the J gene end by 8 bases; junction bases not matched to a gene: 8. This CDR3 has 15 amino acids. In germline, CDR1 is DFQATT, CDR2 SNEGSKA (reference sequence). The CDR3 sequence: CSARISGRGVDEQFF. The DNA of the CDR3 is TGCAGTGCTAGAATTAGCGGGAGGGGGGTAGATGAGCAGTTCTTC.

This clonotype was seen only a few times. The rearrangement links TRBV15 to TRBJ2-5; 10 bases are a match to TRBD1. V dropped 3 bases and J dropped 3; count of bases not matched to a gene: 1. This CDR3 comprises 14 residues. CDR1 and CDR2 (germline): LNHNV, YYDKDF (reference sequence). DNA of the CDR3: TGTGCCACCAGCAGGGACAGGGGGGAAGAGACCCAGTACTTC. This gives the protein CATSRDRGEETQYF.

Notes on this clonotype: The junction differs from germline at one of its ends, possibly a read error. V is TRBV7-8 and J is TRBJ1-6; D is unclear. The germline V gene has CDR1 SGHVS and CDR2 FQNEAQ. The CDR3 contains 13 residues. As DNA, the CDR3 is TGTGTCAGCAGCCCCACGTTGAACTCACCCCTCCACTTT. This translates into CVSSPTLNSPLHF.

A few counts support this clonotype. The CDR3 spells CASSLLDGDEAFF. The CDR3 DNA reads TGTGCCAGCAGCTTATTGGACGGGGATGAAGCTTTCTTT. V is TRBV7-6 and J is TRBJ1-1; D not resolved. Per the germline V gene, CDR1 is SGHVS and CDR2 is FNYEAQ. The V gene lost 2 bases and the J gene lost 7 bases, with 11 bases spanning the gap. The CDR3 is 13 residues long.

This clonotype was detected ten times or more. A much bigger clone sits one base away, suggesting this may be a read error. This is likely a read error, given that the CDR3 carries no conserved phenylalanine or tryptophan at its end. CDR3 in amino acids: CASGQRGRETQYI. The DNA of the CDR3 is TGTGCCAGCGGTCAGAGGGGACGGGAGACCCAGTACATC. The chain carries TRBV7-2 and TRBJ2-5; either TRBD1 or TRBD2 may fit D (5 bases each). V was cut by 8 bases and J by 5 bases, with 15 bases left in between. CDR3 length: 13 amino acids. Germline values: CDR1 SGHTA, CDR2 FQGNSA.

This clonotype was seen at least ten times. The J gene is TRBJ2-5, the V gene TRBV6-5; TRBD2 might be the D (5 bases). V was trimmed by 0 bases and J by 4 bases, leaving 15 bases between them. CDR3 size: 16 residues. Germline V CDR1 and CDR2: MNHEY, SVGAGI. The CDR3 coding sequence is TGTGCCAGCAGTTACTCTGACCTAGCCGGAAGAGAGACCCAGTACTTC. Its protein is CASSYSDLAGRETQYF.

The V gene is TRBV2, the J gene TRBJ1-6; TRBD1 matches 11 bases. With 0 bases clipped from V and 9 bases from J, the junction kept 1 base outside the gene matches. The CDR3 runs 15 residues. Germline CDR1 reads SNHLY; CDR2 reads FYNNEI. CDR3 bases: TGTGCCAGCAGTGAAGCCGGGACAGGGGGTTCACCCCTCCACTTT. It is translated as CASSEAGTGGSPLHF.

This clonotype has a single count. This chain links TRBV10-3 with TRBJ1-5, with 7 bases matching TRBD1. This CDR3 spans 15 amino acids. Germline V gives CDR1 ENHRY, CDR2 SYGVKD. With 6 bases clipped from V and 2 bases from J, the junction kept 7 bases outside the gene matches. CDR3 DNA sequence: TGTGCCATCAGGAACGGGACAGTAGGCAATCAGCCCCAGCATTTT. This codes for CAIRNGTVGNQPQHF.

With respect to this clonotype: The junction departs from the called germline gene at one end, perhaps through a read error. The CDR3 DNA follows: TGTGCCATCAGTGAGTCTCGGGCCGAGGGGACTGTAGCTTTCTTT. This gives the protein CAISESRAEGTVAFF. V gene TRBV10-3 combines with J gene TRBJ1-1, with D maybe TRBD1 (5 bases). The V gene's germline CDR1 is ENHRY and CDR2 SYGVKD. The CDR3 totals 15 residues.

The chain links TRBV7-3 to TRBJ2-1, with 9 bases aligning to TRBD2. CDR1 is SGHTA and CDR2 is FQGTGA in the germline V gene. The CDR3 spans 15 residues. Trimming cost V 8 bases and J 2 bases; bases outside gene matches: 7. As DNA, the CDR3 is TGTGCCAGCGGGGCGGGAGGGGGAACCTACAATGAGCAGTTCTTC. It encodes CASGAGGGTYNEQFF.

The V call is TRBV5-1, the J call TRBJ2-5, with D perhaps matching TRBD1 or TRBD2 (6 bases each). V gave up 4 bases and J gave up 5 bases, with 15 bases separating them. The CDR3 length is 14 residues. Germline loops: CDR1 SGHRS, CDR2 YFSETQ. The DNA for the CDR3 is TGCGCCAGCAGCGATATCGGGGGCTTGGAGACCCAGTACTTC. Protein sequence: CASSDIGGLETQYF.

This clonotype was counted at least ten times. At one end, the junction sequence differs from germline, possibly due to a read error. The rearrangement links TRBV7-2 to TRBJ1-2; 7 nucleotides agree with TRBD1. The CDR3 has 12 residues. Looked up from germline, CDR1 is SGHTA and CDR2 is FQGNSA. CDR3 in DNA: TGTGCCAGTGGACAGGAGGGCCCCAACCAATCTTTC. It translates to CASGQEGPNQSF.

In this sample, this clonotype turned up a few times. The chain has TRBV29-1 and TRBJ2-1; D is undetermined. Trimming removed 6 bases from V and 4 bases from J, with 4 bases in between. Per the germline V gene, CDR1 is SQVTM and CDR2 is ANQGSEA. This CDR3 is 10 amino acids long. The DNA for the CDR3 is TGCAGCGTGGGGTACAATGAGCAGTTCTTC. Amino acids: CSVGYNEQFF.

The chain has TRBV29-1 and TRBJ1-2, with 8 bases identical to TRBD1. Germline values: CDR1 SQVTM, CDR2 ANQGSEA. CDR3 size: 13 residues. The trim removed 2 bases at V and 7 bases at J, leaving 6 bases unmatched. DNA of the CDR3: TGCAGCGTTGAAAGACAGGGGACGTCTGGCTACACCTTC. Amino acid sequence: CSVERQGTSGYTF.

On this clonotype itself: At one of its ends the junction is not consistent with the germline gene, which may arise from a read error. V gene TRBV10-3 combines with J gene TRBJ2-7, with TRBD2 identical over 7 bases. This CDR3 contains 15 residues. Germline CDR1 ENHRY, CDR2 SYGVKD. CDR3 nucleotide sequence: TGTGCCATCAGTGATTTGTACCAGCGGGGCTACGATCAGTACTTC. Translation gives CAISDLYQRGYDQYF.